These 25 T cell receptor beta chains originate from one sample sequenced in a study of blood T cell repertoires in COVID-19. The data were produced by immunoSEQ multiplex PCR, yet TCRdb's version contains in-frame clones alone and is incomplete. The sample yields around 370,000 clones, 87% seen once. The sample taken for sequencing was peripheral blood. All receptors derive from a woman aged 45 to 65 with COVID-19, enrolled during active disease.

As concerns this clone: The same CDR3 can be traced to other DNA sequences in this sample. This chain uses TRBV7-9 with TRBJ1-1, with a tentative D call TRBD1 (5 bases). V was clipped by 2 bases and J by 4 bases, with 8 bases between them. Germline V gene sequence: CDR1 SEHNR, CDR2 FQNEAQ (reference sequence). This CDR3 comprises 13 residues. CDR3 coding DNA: TGTGCCAGCAGCTTACAGGGAGGCACTGAAGCTTTCTTT. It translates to CASSLQGGTEAFF.

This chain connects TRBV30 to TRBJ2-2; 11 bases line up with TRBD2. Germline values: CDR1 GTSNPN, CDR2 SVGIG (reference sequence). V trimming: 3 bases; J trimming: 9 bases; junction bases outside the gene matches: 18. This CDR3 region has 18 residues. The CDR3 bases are TGTGCCTGGAGCTATATCGGACTAGCGGGTAACCCCCCCCGGGAGCTGTTTTTT. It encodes CAWSYIGLAGNPPRELFF.

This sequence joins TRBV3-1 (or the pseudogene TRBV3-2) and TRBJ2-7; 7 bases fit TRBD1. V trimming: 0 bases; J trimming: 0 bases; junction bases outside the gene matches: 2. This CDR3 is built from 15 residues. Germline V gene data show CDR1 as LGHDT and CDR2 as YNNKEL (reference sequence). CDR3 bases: TGTGCCAGCAGCCAAGAATGGGACAGCTCCTACGAGCAGTACTTC. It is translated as CASSQEWDSSYEQYF.

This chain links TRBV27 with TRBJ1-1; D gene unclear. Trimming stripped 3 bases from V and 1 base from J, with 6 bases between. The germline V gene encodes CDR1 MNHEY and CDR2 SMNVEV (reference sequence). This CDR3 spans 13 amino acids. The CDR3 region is CASSLYRNTEAFF. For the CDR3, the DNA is TGTGCCAGCAGTTTGTACAGGAACACTGAAGCTTTCTTT.

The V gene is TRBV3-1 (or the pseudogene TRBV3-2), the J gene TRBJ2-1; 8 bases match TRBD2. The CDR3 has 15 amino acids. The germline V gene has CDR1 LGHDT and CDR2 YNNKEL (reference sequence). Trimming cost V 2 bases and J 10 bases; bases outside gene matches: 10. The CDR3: CASSQYSGASGEQFF. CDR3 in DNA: TGTGCCAGCAGCCAATATAGCGGGGCCTCGGGAGAGCAGTTCTTC.

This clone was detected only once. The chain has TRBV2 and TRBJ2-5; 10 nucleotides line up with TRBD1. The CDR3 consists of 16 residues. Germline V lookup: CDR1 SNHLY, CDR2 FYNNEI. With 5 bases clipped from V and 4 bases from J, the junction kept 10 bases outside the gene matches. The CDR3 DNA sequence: TGTGCCAGCAGTAAAAGACAGGGGGCGCAATCAGAGACCCAGTACTTC. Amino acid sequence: CASSKRQGAQSETQYF.

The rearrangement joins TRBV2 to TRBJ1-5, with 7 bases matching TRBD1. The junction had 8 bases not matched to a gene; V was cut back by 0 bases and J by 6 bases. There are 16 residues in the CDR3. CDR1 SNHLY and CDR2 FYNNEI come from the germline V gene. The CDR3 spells CASSEALMAGGQPQHF. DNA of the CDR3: TGTGCCAGCAGTGAAGCGCTTATGGCAGGGGGTCAGCCCCAGCATTTT.

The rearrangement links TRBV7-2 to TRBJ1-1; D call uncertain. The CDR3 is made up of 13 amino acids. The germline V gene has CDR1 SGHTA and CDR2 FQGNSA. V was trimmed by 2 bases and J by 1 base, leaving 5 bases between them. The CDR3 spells CASSLLGNTEAFF. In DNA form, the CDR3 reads TGTGCCAGCAGCTTACTAGGGAACACTGAAGCTTTCTTT.

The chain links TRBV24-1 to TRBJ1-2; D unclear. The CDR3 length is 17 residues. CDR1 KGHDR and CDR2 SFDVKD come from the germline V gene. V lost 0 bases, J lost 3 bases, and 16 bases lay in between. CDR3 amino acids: CATSDLPSSYGYYGYTF. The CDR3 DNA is TGTGCCACCAGTGATTTGCCCTCATCCTACGGGTACTATGGCTACACCTTC.

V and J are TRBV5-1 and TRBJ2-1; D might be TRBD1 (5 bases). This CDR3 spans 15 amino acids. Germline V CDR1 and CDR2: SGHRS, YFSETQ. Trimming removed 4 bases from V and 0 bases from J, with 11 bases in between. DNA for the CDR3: TGCGCCAGCAGCGGTCAGGGCAGCTCCTACAATGAGCAGTTCTTC. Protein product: CASSGQGSSYNEQFF. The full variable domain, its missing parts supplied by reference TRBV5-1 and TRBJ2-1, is KAGVTQTPRYLIKTRGQQVTLSCSPISGHRSVSWYQQTPGQGLQFLFEYFSETQRNKGNFPGRFSGRQFSNSRSEMNVSTLELGDSALYLCASSGQGSSYNEQFFGPGTRLTVL.

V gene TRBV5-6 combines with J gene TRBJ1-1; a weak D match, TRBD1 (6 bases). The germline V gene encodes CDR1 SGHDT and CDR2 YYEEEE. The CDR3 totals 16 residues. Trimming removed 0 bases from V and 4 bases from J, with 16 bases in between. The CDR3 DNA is TGTGCCAGCAGCTTGGCGGGTCGGGGGGGCCGCACTGAAGCTTTCTTT. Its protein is CASSLAGRGGRTEAFF.

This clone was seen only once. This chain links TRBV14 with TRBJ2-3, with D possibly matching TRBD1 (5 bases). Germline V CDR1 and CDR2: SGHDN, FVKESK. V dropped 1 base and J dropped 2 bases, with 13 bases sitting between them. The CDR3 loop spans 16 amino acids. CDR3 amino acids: CASSQGARVFTDTQYF. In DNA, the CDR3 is TGTGCCAGCAGCCAAGGTGCCAGGGTTTTCACAGATACGCAGTATTTT.

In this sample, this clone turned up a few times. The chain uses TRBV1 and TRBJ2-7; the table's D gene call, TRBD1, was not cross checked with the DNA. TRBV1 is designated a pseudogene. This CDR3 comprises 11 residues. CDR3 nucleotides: TGCAGCCGGACAGGGCTGGCAGAGCAGTACTTC. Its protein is CSRTGLAEQYF.

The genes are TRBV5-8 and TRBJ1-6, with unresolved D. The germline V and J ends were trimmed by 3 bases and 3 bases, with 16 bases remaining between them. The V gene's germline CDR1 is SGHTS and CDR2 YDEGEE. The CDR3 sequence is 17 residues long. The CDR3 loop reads CASSSYGEEFYNSPLHF. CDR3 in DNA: TGTGCCAGCAGCTCCTACGGGGAGGAGTTCTATAATTCACCCCTCCACTTT.

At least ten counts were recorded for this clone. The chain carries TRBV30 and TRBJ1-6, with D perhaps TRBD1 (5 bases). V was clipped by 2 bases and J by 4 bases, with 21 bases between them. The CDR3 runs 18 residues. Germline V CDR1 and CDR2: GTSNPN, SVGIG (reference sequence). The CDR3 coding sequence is TGTGCCTGGAGTCCGAACCCCCGCGGGGCCGGATATAATTCACCCCTCCACTTT. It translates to CAWSPNPRGAGYNSPLHF.

The CDR3 loop is CAWSLRLVAENNEQFF. The CDR3 nucleotides read TGTGCCTGGAGTTTGAGGCTGGTAGCCGAAAACAATGAGCAGTTCTTC. This chain links TRBV30 with TRBJ2-1; D gene ambiguous. The CDR3 is made up of 16 amino acids. V was pared by 2 bases and J by 5 bases, with 19 bases between. Germline V CDR1 and CDR2: GTSNPN, SVGIG (reference sequence).

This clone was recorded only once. CDR3 DNA: TGCGCCAGCAGCCCCCAAGGGACAGGGGGCTATGGCACCGGGGAGCTGTTTTTT. This translates into CASSPQGTGGYGTGELFF. This sequence joins TRBV5-1 and TRBJ2-2; TRBD1 matches 12 bases. The CDR3 spans 18 residues. The V gene's germline CDR1 is SGHRS and CDR2 YFSETQ. V was pared by 4 bases and J by 4 bases, with 11 bases of the junction left unmatched.

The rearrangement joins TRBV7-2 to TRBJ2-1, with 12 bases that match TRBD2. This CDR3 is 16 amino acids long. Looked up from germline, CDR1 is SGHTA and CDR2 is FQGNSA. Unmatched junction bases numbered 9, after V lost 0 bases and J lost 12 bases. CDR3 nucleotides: TGTGCCAGCAGCTTAGCGAGGACTAGCGGGATGCGTTGGCAGTTCTTC. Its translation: CASSLARTSGMRWQFF.

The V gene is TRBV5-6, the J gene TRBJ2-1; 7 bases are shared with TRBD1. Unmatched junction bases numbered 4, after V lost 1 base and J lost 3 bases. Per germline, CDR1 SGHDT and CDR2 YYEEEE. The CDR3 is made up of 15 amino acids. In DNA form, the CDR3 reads TGTGCCAGCAGCTTGAGGGGGCTAGACTACAATGAGCAGTTCTTC. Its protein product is CASSLRGLDYNEQFF.

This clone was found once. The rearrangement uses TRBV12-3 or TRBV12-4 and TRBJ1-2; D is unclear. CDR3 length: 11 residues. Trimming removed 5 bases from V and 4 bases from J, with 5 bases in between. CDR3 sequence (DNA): TGTGCCAGCAGTCGGTTCTATGGCTACACCTTC. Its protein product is CASSRFYGYTF.

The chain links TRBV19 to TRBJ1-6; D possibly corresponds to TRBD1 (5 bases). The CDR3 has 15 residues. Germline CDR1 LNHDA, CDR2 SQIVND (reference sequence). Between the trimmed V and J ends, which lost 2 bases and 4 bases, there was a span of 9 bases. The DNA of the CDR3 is TGTGCCAGTAGTATAACCCGACAGTATAATTCACCCCTCCACTTT. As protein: CASSITRQYNSPLHF.

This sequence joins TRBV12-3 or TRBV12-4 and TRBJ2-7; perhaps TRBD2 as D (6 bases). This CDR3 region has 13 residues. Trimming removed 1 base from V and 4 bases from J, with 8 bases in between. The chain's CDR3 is CASSLGTTYEQYF. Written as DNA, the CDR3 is TGTGCCAGCAGTTTAGGGACTACGTACGAGCAGTACTTC.

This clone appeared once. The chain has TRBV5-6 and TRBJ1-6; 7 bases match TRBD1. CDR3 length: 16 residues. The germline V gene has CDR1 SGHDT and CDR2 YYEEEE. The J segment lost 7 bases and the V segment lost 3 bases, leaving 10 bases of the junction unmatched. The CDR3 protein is CASSSGTDGWNSPLHF. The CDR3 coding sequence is TGTGCCAGCAGCTCGGGGACAGACGGCTGGAATTCACCCCTCCACTTT.

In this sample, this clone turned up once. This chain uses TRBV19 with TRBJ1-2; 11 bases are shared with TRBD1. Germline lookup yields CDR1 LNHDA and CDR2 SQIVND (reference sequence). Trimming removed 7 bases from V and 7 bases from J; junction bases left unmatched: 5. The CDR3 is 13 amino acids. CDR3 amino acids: CASIGQGAVGYTF. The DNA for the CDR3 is TGTGCCAGTATAGGACAGGGGGCGGTTGGCTACACCTTC.

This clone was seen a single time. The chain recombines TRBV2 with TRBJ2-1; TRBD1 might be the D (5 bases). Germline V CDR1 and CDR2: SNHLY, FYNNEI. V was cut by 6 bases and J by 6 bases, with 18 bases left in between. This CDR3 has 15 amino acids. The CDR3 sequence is CASSAPGIIGNEQFF. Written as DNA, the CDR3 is TGTGCCAGCAGCGCCCCAGGGATCATCGGCAATGAGCAGTTCTTC.